The T cell receptor beta chain described here comes from a study of T cells in Graves' hyperthyroidism and ophthalmopathy. Study conclusions and caveats: Ophthalmopathy cases were set apart from stable hyperthyroidism by a 13 V-J model.

CDR3 size: 18 residues. CDR1 and CDR2 (germline): SEHNR, FQNEAQ (reference sequence). Amplification yielded TCR beta CDR3 regions, with RNA transcripts as the source. HTBI primers were employed in a first-round RT-PCR of the TCR CDR3. TCRdb analysed the multiplex PCR reads with MiXCR anew, one entry per CDR3 protein. The sample has about 200,000 distinct CDR3 sequences, less than 20% seen once; the top ten hold roughly 49%. With respect to this clonotype: Antigen: not known. Compared with germline, one end of the junction differs, possibly owing to a read error.

The source is a woman in her fifties or sixties with Graves' hyperthyroidism. The chain links TRBV7-9 to TRBJ1-2, with 8 bases fitting TRBD1. Sequenced sample: blood. CDR3 in amino acids: CASSQDPTTGVSNYGYTF. As DNA, the CDR3 is TGCGCCAGCAGCCAAGATCCCACGACAGGGGTGTCTAACTATGGCTACACCTTC.